Shown below are 30 T cell receptor beta chains from a single sample sequenced in a study of blood T cell repertoires in COVID-19. Profiling relied on immunoSEQ multiplex PCR, and the TCRdb table lists in-frame clones only, not all of them. In the table there are some 490,000 clones, about nine tenths of which are singletons. Source material: PBMCs or T cells enriched from blood (not recorded which). The receptors come from a woman aged 55 to 70 who had recovered from COVID-19.

The rearrangement joins TRBV19 to TRBJ1-4; D perhaps matches TRBD1 (6 bases). This CDR3 is built from 16 residues. Looked up from germline, CDR1 is LNHDA and CDR2 is SQIVND (reference sequence). V was shortened by 9 bases and J by 0 bases, with 17 bases between the two germline ends. For the CDR3, the DNA is TGTGCCAGCCGGGAGGGGGGAAGCGCAACTAATGAAAAACTGTTTTTT. This codes for CASREGGSATNEKLFF.

The chain couples TRBV9 to TRBJ1-6; 8 bases line up with TRBD1. V dropped 3 bases and J dropped 7; count of bases not matched to a gene: 3. CDR1 and CDR2 (germline): SGDLS, YYNGEE. CDR3 length: 14 amino acids. The CDR3 DNA is TGTGCCAGCAGCGCGACAGGGGAGAATTCACCCCTCCACTTT. It encodes CASSATGENSPLHF.

The rearrangement joins TRBV4-2 to TRBJ2-2; weak D call: TRBD1 (6 bases). Trimming stripped 0 bases from V and 1 base from J, with 6 bases between. CDR3 length equals 15 residues. Germline-derived CDR1 and CDR2 are LGHNA and YNFKEQ. The CDR3 reads CASSQEGQNTGELFF. In DNA form, the CDR3 reads TGTGCCAGCAGCCAAGAGGGACAGAACACCGGGGAGCTGTTTTTT.

J is TRBJ1-1 and V is TRBV10-2; unclear D gene. This CDR3 region has 15 residues. Germline V gene data show CDR1 as WSHSY and CDR2 as SAAADI. V was cut by 7 bases and J by 6 bases, with 21 bases left in between. The CDR3 region is CASNLEASQDAEAFF. In DNA form, the CDR3 reads TGCGCCAGCAATCTAGAAGCTAGCCAAGACGCTGAAGCTTTCTTT.

The genes are TRBV18 and TRBJ2-3; 9 bases line up with TRBD2. The CDR3 sequence is 15 residues long. The germline CDR1 and CDR2 sequences are KGHSH and LQKENI. The trim removed 4 bases at V and 2 bases at J, leaving 4 bases unmatched. This chain's CDR3 is CASSLGLAITDTQYF. The CDR3 DNA reads TGTGCCAGCTCACTTGGACTAGCGATCACAGATACGCAGTATTTT.

This chain links TRBV10-3 with TRBJ1-2; 8 positions match TRBD1. Germline assignment: CDR1 ENHRY and CDR2 SYGVKD. The CDR3 covers 14 residues. With V trimmed by 7 bases and J by 8 bases, 12 bases remained unmatched. The CDR3 loop is CAITADREIGGYTF. In DNA form, the CDR3 reads TGTGCCATCACGGCGGACAGGGAAATTGGGGGCTACACCTTC.

The chain carries TRBV11-2 and TRBJ1-1, with a possible D match to TRBD1 (5 bases). Trimming removed 7 bases from V and 5 bases from J, with 17 bases in between. This CDR3 has 14 amino acids. Germline values: CDR1 SGHAT, CDR2 FQNNGV. The CDR3 loop is CASTQYGGGTEAFF. The CDR3 DNA follows: TGTGCCAGCACCCAGTACGGTGGGGGGACTGAAGCTTTCTTT.

CDR3 protein: CASGLVLGSGANVLTF. In nucleotides, the CDR3 is TGTGCTAGTGGTTTGGTACTTGGCTCTGGGGCCAACGTCCTGACTTTC. The chain joins TRBV12-5 to TRBJ2-6; D is unresolved. The CDR3 is 16 amino acids. Germline CDR1 reads LGHNT; CDR2 reads FRNRAP. V was trimmed by 0 bases and J by 0 bases, leaving 6 bases between them.

The rearrangement links TRBV5-6 to TRBJ2-3; D uncertain. The germline CDR1 and CDR2 sequences are SGHDT and YYEEEE. V dropped 0 bases and J dropped 2 bases, with 22 bases sitting between them. The CDR3 has 19 residues. CDR3: CASSLERFFFLTSTDTQYF. CDR3 bases: TGTGCCAGCAGCTTGGAACGGTTTTTCTTCCTCACCTCCACAGATACGCAGTATTTT.

The V gene is TRBV19, the J gene TRBJ1-2; maybe TRBD1 (5 bases). The V end was cut by 5 bases, the J end by 8 bases, with 12 bases between. The CDR3 totals 12 residues. Germline V gene data show CDR1 as LNHDA and CDR2 as SQIVND (reference sequence). CDR3 residues: CASSVGPRGYTF. Here the CDR3 DNA reads TGTGCCAGTAGTGTGGGGCCTCGGGGCTACACCTTC.

This chain joins TRBV9 and TRBJ2-1, with 11 bases identical to TRBD2. V shed 0 bases and J 1 base; nucleotides not matched to a gene: 6. The CDR3 extends over 18 amino acids. Germline-derived CDR1 and CDR2 are SGDLS and YYNGEE. This chain's CDR3 is CASSVEIAGGWSYNEQFF. The CDR3 nucleotides read TGTGCCAGCAGCGTAGAAATAGCGGGGGGGTGGTCCTACAATGAGCAGTTCTTC. The variable domain in full, with the rest retrieved from reference TRBV9 and TRBJ2-1, is DSGVTQTPKHLITATGQRVTLRCSPRSGDLSVYWYQQSLDQGLQFLIQYYNGEERAKGNILERFSAQQFPDLHSELNLSSLELGDSALYFCASSVEIAGGWSYNEQFFGPGTRLTVL.

V and J are TRBV11-2 and TRBJ1-1; perhaps TRBD1 as D (5 bases). This CDR3 spans 16 amino acids. CDR1 SGHAT and CDR2 FQNNGV come from the germline V gene. V was cut by 1 base and J by 1 base, with 13 bases left in between. CDR3 loop: CASSLVGGTSNTEAFF. DNA for the CDR3: TGTGCCAGCAGCTTAGTAGGCGGGACTTCGAACACTGAAGCTTTCTTT.

The V call is TRBV27, the J call TRBJ2-3; D possibly corresponds to TRBD1 (6 bases). Germline CDR1 reads MNHEY; CDR2 reads SMNVEV (reference sequence). This CDR3 spans 14 amino acids. The V gene lost 5 bases and the J gene lost 6 bases, with 15 bases spanning the gap. CDR3 nucleotides: TGTGCCAGCAGTCCACCAGGACAGACGGATACGCAGTATTTT. Its protein product is CASSPPGQTDTQYF.

The CDR3 spells CASSFGGAGARTDTQYF. For the CDR3, the DNA is TGTGCCAGCAGCTTCGGAGGGGCGGGGGCCCGCACAGATACGCAGTATTTT. The genes are TRBV5-4 and TRBJ2-3; perhaps TRBD2 as D (7 bases). The CDR3 is made up of 17 amino acids. Germline V gives CDR1 SGHNT, CDR2 YYREEE (reference sequence). The V end lost 2 bases, the J end lost 1 base, and 17 bases lay between the germline ends. Supplemented by reference TRBV5-4 and TRBJ2-3, the full variable domain reads ETGVTQSPTHLIKTRGQQVTLRCSSQSGHNTVSWYQQALGQGPQFIFQYYREEENGRGNFPPRFSGLQFPNYSSELNVNALELDDSALYLCASSFGGAGARTDTQYFGPGTRLTVL.

The chain employs TRBV21-1 and TRBJ2-7; the D call of TRBD1 is as the table states it, not checked on the DNA. TRBV21-1 is flagged as a pseudogene. The CDR3 totals 12 residues. The CDR3 DNA reads as TGTGCCAGCAGCCCCAGGGGTGACGAGCAGTACTTC. This encodes CASSPRGDEQYF.

The V call is TRBV2, the J call TRBJ1-5, with 9 nucleotides matching TRBD1. CDR3 size: 17 residues. Germline CDR1 and CDR2: SNHLY and FYNNEI. Trimming removed 4 bases from V and 0 bases from J; junction bases left unmatched: 7. CDR3 sequence reads: CASSGTGGPLSNQPQHF. Written as DNA, the CDR3 is TGTGCCAGCAGTGGTACAGGGGGCCCCCTTAGCAATCAGCCCCAGCATTTT.

This chain connects TRBV3-1 (or the pseudogene TRBV3-2) to TRBJ2-3; 12 positions match TRBD2. Germline values: CDR1 LGHDT, CDR2 YNNKEL (reference sequence). The trim removed 3 bases at V and 5 bases at J, leaving 9 bases unmatched. The CDR3 extends over 17 amino acids. The CDR3, as DNA: TGTGCCAGCAGCCAGGTTCCTAGCGGGGGGGCCCAAGATACGCAGTATTTT. Translating gives CASSQVPSGGAQDTQYF.

This chain links TRBV9 with TRBJ1-1; TRBD1 agrees at 7 bases. The germline gives CDR1 SGDLS, CDR2 YYNGEE. The CDR3 is 16 amino acids. V shed 4 bases and J 0 bases; nucleotides not matched to a gene: 9. The CDR3 region is CASSPFLGQVNTEAFF. Written as DNA, the CDR3 is TGTGCCAGCAGCCCTTTCCTTGGACAGGTGAACACTGAAGCTTTCTTT.

This rearrangement joins TRBV5-1 to TRBJ1-1; D not certain. Trimming cost V 4 bases and J 4 bases, with 17 bases left between them. CDR3 length: 15 amino acids. From germline, CDR1 is SGHRS and CDR2 YFSETQ. The CDR3 is CASSSLGSGVTEAFF. The CDR3 DNA reads as TGCGCCAGCAGCAGCCTGGGGAGTGGTGTCACTGAAGCTTTCTTT.

This sequence joins TRBV2 and TRBJ2-7, with a tentative D call TRBD2 (5 bases). The germline V and J ends were trimmed by 3 bases and 2 bases, with 11 bases remaining between them. CDR1 and CDR2 (germline): SNHLY, FYNNEI. The CDR3 consists of 14 residues. In nucleotides, the CDR3 is TGTGCCAGCAGTGACGGAGGATTACCCTACGAGCAGTACGTC. Protein: CASSDGGLPYEQYV.

The chain employs TRBV7-2 and TRBJ1-5, with D perhaps TRBD1 (5 bases). The V end lost 4 bases, the J end lost 7 bases, and 14 bases lay between the germline ends. This CDR3 contains 14 residues. Germline loops: CDR1 SGHTA, CDR2 FQGNSA. The CDR3, as DNA: TGTGCCAGCAGCTCTTCAGGGATGGGGCAGCCCCAGCATTTT. This gives the protein CASSSSGMGQPQHF.

The rearrangement joins TRBV5-5 to TRBJ1-4; D is unclear. CDR1 SGHKS and CDR2 YYEKEE come from the germline V gene (reference sequence). The CDR3 is 14 residues long. V was trimmed by 0 bases and J by 5 bases, leaving 8 bases between them. The CDR3 loop reads CASSLDSQNEKLFF. CDR3 DNA: TGTGCCAGCAGCTTGGACAGTCAGAATGAAAAACTGTTTTTT.

CDR3 coding DNA: TGTGCCAGCAGCCTGGGACTCTCCCAGTTCTTC. As protein: CASSLGLSQFF. The chain couples TRBV11-2 to TRBJ2-1; possible D gene TRBD2, 6 bases. The CDR3 has 11 residues. The germline V gene encodes CDR1 SGHAT and CDR2 FQNNGV. V gave up 5 bases and J gave up 13 bases, with 12 bases separating them.

CDR3 in DNA: TGCGCCAGCAGTGAGCCCTTGGCCAGGGTAGGAGAGACCCAGTACTTC. It codes for CASSEPLARVGETQYF. V and J are TRBV10-2 and TRBJ2-5; maybe TRBD1 (5 bases). V lost 2 bases and J 4 bases, leaving 17 bases between the germline ends. This CDR3 has 16 residues. The germline V gene has CDR1 WSHSY and CDR2 SAAADI.

The chain links TRBV6-1 to TRBJ1-6, with D possibly TRBD1 on 5 matching bases. Trimming took off 4 bases at V and 6 bases at J, with 19 bases between the two ends. Germline CDR1 reads MNHNS; CDR2 reads SASEGT. The CDR3 has 17 amino acids. CDR3 sequence (DNA): TGTGCCAGCAGTGCGCCCCTCCAGGGTAATCGTAATTCACCCCTCCACTTT. This sequence encodes CASSAPLQGNRNSPLHF.

V and J are TRBV7-2 and TRBJ2-1, with D possibly TRBD2 on 7 matching bases. The CDR3 has 15 amino acids. Trimming took 1 base from V and 6 from J, leaving 13 bases between them. CDR1 SGHTA and CDR2 FQGNSA come from the germline V gene. The CDR3 sequence is CASSLGGGRVNEQFF. The DNA of the CDR3 is TGTGCCAGCAGCTTAGGGGGGGGCCGGGTCAATGAGCAGTTCTTC.

The V gene is TRBV6-5, the J gene TRBJ2-2; TRBD2 aligns across 10 bases. The V gene end was trimmed by 2 bases and the J gene end by 6 bases; junction bases not matched to a gene: 3. The CDR3 has 15 amino acids. The germline V gene encodes CDR1 MNHEY and CDR2 SVGAGI. CDR3 sequence reads: CASSYGLAGAGELFF. CDR3 DNA: TGTGCCAGCAGTTACGGGCTAGCGGGGGCCGGGGAGCTGTTTTTT.

The chain has TRBV10-3 and TRBJ2-2, with 8 bases fitting TRBD2. J gave up 2 bases and V 10 bases, and 6 bases lay outside the gene matches. Germline V gene sequence: CDR1 ENHRY, CDR2 SYGVKD. The CDR3 is made up of 14 amino acids. CDR3: CATERGKNTGELFF. The DNA for the CDR3 is TGTGCCACCGAGCGGGGGAAAAACACCGGGGAGCTGTTTTTT.

The chain uses TRBV6-6 and TRBJ2-7; no firm D call. The ends were cut back, 9 bases at V and 0 bases at J, with 9 bases in the middle. Looked up from germline, CDR1 is MNHNY and CDR2 is SVGAGI (reference sequence). The CDR3 covers 12 residues. The CDR3 protein is CASGRSSYEQYF. CDR3 DNA sequence: TGTGCCAGTGGTAGAAGCTCCTACGAGCAGTACTTC.

This chain connects TRBV12-3 or TRBV12-4 to TRBJ2-7, with D possibly TRBD1 on 6 matching bases. With 4 bases removed from V and 6 bases from J, the gap between germline ends came to 13 bases. CDR3 length equals 13 residues. In DNA, the CDR3 is TGTGCCAGCAGTTGGGCACAGGGCGGCGAGCAGTACGTC. Its protein is CASSWAQGGEQYV.